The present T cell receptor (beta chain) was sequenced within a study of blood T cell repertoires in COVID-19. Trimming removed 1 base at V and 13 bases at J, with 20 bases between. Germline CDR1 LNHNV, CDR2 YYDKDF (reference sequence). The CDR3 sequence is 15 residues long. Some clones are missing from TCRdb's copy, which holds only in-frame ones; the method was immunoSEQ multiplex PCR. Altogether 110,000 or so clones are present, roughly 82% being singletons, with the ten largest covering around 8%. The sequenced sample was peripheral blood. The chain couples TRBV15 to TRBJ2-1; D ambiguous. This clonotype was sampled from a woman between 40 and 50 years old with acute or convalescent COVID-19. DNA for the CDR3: TGTGCCACCAGCAGAGTCCCATTGGGCCCGATACCTCAGTTCTTC. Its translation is CATSRVPLGPIPQFF.